This entry is about one TCR beta chain. J gave up 4 bases and V 6 bases, and 18 bases lay outside the gene matches. CDR3 length: 18 amino acids. Per germline, CDR1 MNHEY and CDR2 SVGEGT. The data stem from a study of blood T cell repertoires in COVID-19. The data were produced by immunoSEQ multiplex PCR, yet TCRdb's version contains in-frame clones alone and is incomplete. The sample records hundreds of thousands of clones, 83% being singletons. The chain employs TRBV6-2 or TRBV6-3 and TRBJ1-3; 7 bases agree with TRBD1. The sequence was collected from a woman aged 45-65 years who had recovered from COVID-19. Source material: peripheral blood. CDR3 DNA sequence: TGTGCCAGCAGATACGCGCTCACAGGGGACTTCAAGGGAAACACCATATATTTT. Protein: CASRYALTGDFKGNTIYF.